This T cell receptor beta chain was profiled in a study of blood T cells in healthy people across ages. Overall study results and limits: The diversity estimates, figures obtained from one million T cells, were considered underestimates.

The use of a sample-barcoded 5' primer and a J-beta primer mix characterized a second PCR of roughly 7 to 12 cycles. TCRdb reprocessed the 5' RACE reads with MiXCR, giving one entry per CDR3 protein. Of 550,000 to 750,000 distinct CDR3 sequences listed, 20% to 25% are singletons. This clonotype showed up just a few times. Its antigen is not known. The origin of this receptor is a man aged 65 to 79 in good health. The sample consisted of blood.

The CDR3 protein is CSVTFRGPLLLLGNEQFF. CDR3 bases: TGCAGCGTTACTTTCAGGGGTCCTTTACTACTACTAGGCAATGAGCAGTTCTTC. The gene calls are TRBV29-1 and TRBJ2-1; a weak D match, TRBD1 (6 bases). This CDR3 is built from 18 residues. In germline, CDR1 is SQVTM, CDR2 ANQGSEA. V was pared by 5 bases and J by 6 bases, with 29 bases between.